The clone carrying this T cell receptor (beta chain) was detected only a few times. The antigen is not known. The data were obtained in a study of CD8 T cells in ankylosing spondylitis. Researchers built TCR beta libraries using quantitative 5'-RACE with molecular barcodes. TCRdb recomputed calls from the 5' RACE reads with MiXCR, one row per CDR3 protein. Of roughly 230,000 distinct CDR3 sequences detected, 8% to 9% appear once; the ten largest clones hold around 5.1%. The V gene's germline CDR1 is LGHNA and CDR2 YSLEER. Trimming left V 0 bases short and J 7 bases short, with 22 bases between. The CDR3 totals 18 residues. Study results and limitations: Significant enrichment of disease-linked clones was reported in matched ankylosing spondylitis synovial fluid. In ankylosing spondylitis blood, a motif of roughly 8 highly homologous TCR beta variants appeared characteristic. Certain motif variants had earlier appeared in reactive arthritis synovial fluid and blood.

The sequencing sample was made of blood, either unsorted or a sorted T cell fraction (not recorded which). This chain connects TRBV4-3 to TRBJ1-5; D may be TRBD1 (6 bases). This TCR came from a female donor with ankylosing spondylitis or in good health (not recorded which). In nucleotides, the CDR3 is TGCGCCAGCAGCCAAGATCGGAGGGGCCGACAGGCAGGACAGCCCCAGCATTTT. This codes for CASSQDRRGRQAGQPQHF.